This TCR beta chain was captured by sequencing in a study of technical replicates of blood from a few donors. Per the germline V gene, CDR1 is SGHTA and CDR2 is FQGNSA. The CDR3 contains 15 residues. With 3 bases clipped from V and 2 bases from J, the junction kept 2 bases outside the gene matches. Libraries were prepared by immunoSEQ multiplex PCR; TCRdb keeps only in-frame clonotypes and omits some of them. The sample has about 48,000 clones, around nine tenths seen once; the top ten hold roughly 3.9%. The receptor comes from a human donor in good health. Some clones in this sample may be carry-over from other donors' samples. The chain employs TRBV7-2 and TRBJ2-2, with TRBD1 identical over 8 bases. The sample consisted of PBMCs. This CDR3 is CASSLGTGNTGELFF. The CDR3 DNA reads TGTGCCAGCAGCTTGGGGACAGGAAACACCGGGGAGCTGTTTTTT.